This TCR beta chain originates from a study of T cells in Graves' hyperthyroidism and ophthalmopathy (dated by TCRdb to between 2018 and 2021). Study-wide context: Peripheral blood samples were taken at initial diagnosis, before any treatment was given. To identify TCR V-J signatures that set the groups apart, the researchers used a discovery cohort of 100 patients, made up of roughly 40 with Graves' ophthalmopathy and around 58 with stable Graves' hyperthyroidism. Prospective prediction of ophthalmopathy was tested in an independent validation cohort consisting of 18 to 20 hyperthyroidism patients and approximately 16 patients who later progressed to ophthalmopathy. The 90 to 100 discovery patients were randomly divided into training and test sets at a 7:3 ratio. In six Graves' hyperthyroidism patients, the study also compared T-cell repertoires from thyroid tissue with T-cell repertoires from blood. After blood sampling, hyperthyroidism patients were treated with methimazole at a starting dose of 30 mg daily, and ophthalmopathy patients were treated with high-dose intravenous methylprednisolone. The paper describes TCR Vbeta CDR3 sequencing of some 130 peripheral blood samples, made up of around 41 ophthalmopathy patients, roughly 72 hyperthyroidism patients and 17 progressor patients.

Broad study findings and their caveats: In validation, progression to ophthalmopathy was predicted by the model with 70.59% sensitivity and 72.22% specificity, a median of roughly six months before onset. No statistical method was used to set the sample size in advance, and investigators knew the group allocation. Most expanded thyroid clonotypes (frequency above 0.001) were also found in blood, which suggests that blood repertoires may mirror thyroid immune responses. A model built on a 13 V-J signature distinguished ophthalmopathy from stable hyperthyroidism, reaching 87.88% sensitivity and about 81% specificity in cross-validation and 80%/75% in testing.

TCR beta CDR3 regions were amplified from RNA transcripts. The first round of RT-PCR for the TCR CDR3 was performed with the HTBI primer set and the Qiagen OneStep RT-PCR kit. Libraries were constructed in a second round of multiplex PCR, after which size selection and purification were performed. Paired-end sequencing of the libraries was performed with 100 bp reads on an Illumina HiSeq2000. As for the original processing: Raw data were processed with SOAPnuke, discarding reads with adapters, uncalled bases, mean Phred below 15, or no exact constant-primer or identifier match. High-quality paired reads were merged using COPE v1.2.5, and each unique nucleotide sequence was defined as a clonotype. MiTCR v1.1 was used to align the clonotypes against IMGT TRBV, TRBD and TRBJ reference segments. The analysis included only V-J combinations with a frequency above 0.0001, which together covered roughly 99% of the repertoires. A TCS score was defined as the ratio of F50 (clonal expansion) to E x V (chaos), with BLOSUM62-based TCRdist applied between CDR3 peptides within each V-J. Welch's t-statistics and random forest reduced around 510 V-J features to some 14, which were used in a naive Bayes classifier (R e1071). TCRdb reran the public reads through fastp at Q25 and MiXCR, keeping productive beta chains. Identical CDR3 protein sequences are pooled into one entry, listed with their most common genes and DNA. It is TCRdb's table, rather than the study itself, that gives the V and J calls and clone size. In all, the sample holds 650,000 to 700,000 distinct CDR3 sequences, and approximately 15% of those were seen once. Around a sixth of the sample belongs to the ten largest clones.

Regarding this clonotype: Its binding antigen is unknown. Base qualities are not at hand, and no much larger clone is one base apart.

A patient counted as having stable Graves' hyperthyroidism if no progression to ophthalmopathy occurred over 18 months of follow-up. Hyperthyroidism patients were newly diagnosed, with disease duration under 2 months, and aged 18 to 65 years. Any patient with an uncontrolled infection, another autoimmune disease, pregnancy or lactation was excluded. Clinical symptoms, serum thyroxine and TRAb, thyroid ultrasound, and orbital computed tomography formed the basis for the diagnoses. PBMCs were separated from 10 ml of fresh peripheral blood using Ficoll-Paque density gradient centrifugation. Trizol reagent was used to extract total RNA, and RNA quality was then checked on an Agilent 2100 Bioanalyzer. V loses 6 bases, J loses 1 base, and the germline ends lie 15 bases apart. According to the germline V gene, CDR1 reads SQVTM and CDR2 reads ANQGSEA. The CDR3 runs 14 residues from the cysteine to the phenylalanine. Just the 42-base CDR3 DNA is kept, in frame starting at base 1.

This TCR came from a man aged 45-65 years with Graves' hyperthyroidism. The chain links TRBV29-1 with TRBJ1-1; the D gene is perhaps TRBD1, from 6 matching bases. The sample consisted of blood. The CDR3 amino acid sequence is: CSVPLGGRNTEAFF. At the DNA level, the sequence is TGCAGCGTACCACTGGGGGGGCGGAACACTGAAGCTTTCTTT. With the rest looked up from the reference TRBV29-1 and TRBJ1-1 genes rather than sequenced, the full variable domain is SAVISQKPSRDICQRGTSLTIQCQVDSQVTMMFWYRQQPGQSLTLIATANQGSEATYESGFVIDKFPISRPNLTFSTLTVSNMSPEDSSIYLCSVPLGGRNTEAFFGQGTRLTVV.